One and the same sample provided the 2 T cell receptor beta chains below, sequenced in a study of CD4+ T cells in melanoma. The method was immunoSEQ multiplex PCR; TCRdb's version includes in-frame clones alone and lacks a portion of them. The profile shows 15,000 or so clones, approximately 83% of them singletons. The source material was cells from a culture (not recorded whether cultured in vitro). The receptors derive from a human donor with melanoma.

The chain couples TRBV25-1 to TRBJ1-1; D gene uncertain. Germline V gene data show CDR1 as MGHDK and CDR2 as SYGVNS. The CDR3 covers 14 residues. The V gene lost 6 bases and the J gene lost 2 bases, with 13 bases spanning the gap. The DNA for the CDR3 is TGTGCCAGCAGCGCGGGAGAGGTTAACACTGAAGCTTTCTTT. Amino acids: CASSAGEVNTEAFF.

The chain employs TRBV4-2 and TRBJ2-3; D gene ambiguous. This CDR3 is built from 13 residues. V gave up 4 bases and J gave up 4 bases, with 9 bases separating them. The germline V gene has CDR1 LGHNA and CDR2 YNFKEQ. The CDR3 DNA follows: TGTGCCAGCAGCCGCACTTCACCAGATACGCAGTATTTT. Its translation is CASSRTSPDTQYF.